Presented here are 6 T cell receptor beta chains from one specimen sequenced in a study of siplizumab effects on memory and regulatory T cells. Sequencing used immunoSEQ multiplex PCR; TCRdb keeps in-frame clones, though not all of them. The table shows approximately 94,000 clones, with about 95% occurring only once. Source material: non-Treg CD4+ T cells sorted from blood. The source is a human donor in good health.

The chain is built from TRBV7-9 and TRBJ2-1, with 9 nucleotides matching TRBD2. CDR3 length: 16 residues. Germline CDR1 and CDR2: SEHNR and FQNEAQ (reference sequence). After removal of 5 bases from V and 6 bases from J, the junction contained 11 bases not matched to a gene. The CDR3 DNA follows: TGTGCCAGCAGCACGACGACTAGCGGTCCCACCAATGAGCAGTTCTTC. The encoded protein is CASSTTTSGPTNEQFF.

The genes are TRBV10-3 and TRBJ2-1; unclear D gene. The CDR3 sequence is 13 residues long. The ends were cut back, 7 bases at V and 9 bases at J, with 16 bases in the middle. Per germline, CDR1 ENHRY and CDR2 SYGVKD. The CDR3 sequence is CAITGRLEIEQFF. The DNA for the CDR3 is TGTGCCATCACCGGGCGCCTAGAAATTGAGCAGTTCTTC.

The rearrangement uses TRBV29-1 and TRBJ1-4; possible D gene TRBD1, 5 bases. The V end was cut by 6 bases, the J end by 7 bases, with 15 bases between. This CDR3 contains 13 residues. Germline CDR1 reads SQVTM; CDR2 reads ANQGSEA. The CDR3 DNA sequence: TGCAGCGTACCCCAGGGTTCCGGTGAAAAACTGTTTTTT. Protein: CSVPQGSGEKLFF. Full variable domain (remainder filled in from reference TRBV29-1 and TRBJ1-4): SAVISQKPSRDICQRGTSLTIQCQVDSQVTMMFWYRQQPGQSLTLIATANQGSEATYESGFVIDKFPISRPNLTFSTLTVSNMSPEDSSIYLCSVPQGSGEKLFFGSGTQLSVL.

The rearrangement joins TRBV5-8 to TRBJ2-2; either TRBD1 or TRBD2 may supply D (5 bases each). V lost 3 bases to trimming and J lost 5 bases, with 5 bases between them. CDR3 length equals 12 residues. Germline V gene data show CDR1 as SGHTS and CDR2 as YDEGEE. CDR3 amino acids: CASSWGTGELFF. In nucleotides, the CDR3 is TGTGCCAGCAGCTGGGGGACCGGGGAGCTGTTTTTT.

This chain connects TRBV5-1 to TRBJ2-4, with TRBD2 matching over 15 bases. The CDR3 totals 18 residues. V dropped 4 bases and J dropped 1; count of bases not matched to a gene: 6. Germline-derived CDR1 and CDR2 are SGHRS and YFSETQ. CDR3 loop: CASSAGLAGGPAKNIQYF. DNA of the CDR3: TGCGCCAGCAGCGCGGGACTAGCGGGAGGTCCTGCCAAAAACATTCAGTACTTC.

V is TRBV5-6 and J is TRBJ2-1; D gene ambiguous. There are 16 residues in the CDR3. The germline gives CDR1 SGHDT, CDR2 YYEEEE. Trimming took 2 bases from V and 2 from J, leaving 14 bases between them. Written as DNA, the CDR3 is TGTGCCAGCAGCTTCTATGTGGGTCAGACCTACAATGAGCAGTTCTTC. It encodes CASSFYVGQTYNEQFF.